The T cell receptor (beta chain) described here comes from a study of beta chain features in type 1 diabetes. Study-level background: The samples had 107,917,701 sorted cells examined in all.

This clone has just a few counts. Its antigen remains unknown. All of the isolated RNA was reverse transcribed, so expressed TCRB transcripts were sequenced. Profiling relied on immunoSEQ multiplex PCR, and the TCRdb table lists in-frame clones only, not all of them. The profile shows some 150,000 clones, about 13% of them singletons. Notes on the study in general: There was a possibility that cDNA sequencing over-represented cells with high TCR expression. Shortening of TCRB CDR3s, moderate but significant, appeared in all four CD4+ subsets of Type 1 diabetes patients.

Trimming took 4 bases from V and 5 from J, leaving 13 bases between them. The CDR3 loop spans 13 amino acids. Germline V gives CDR1 GTSNPN, CDR2 SVGIG (reference sequence). The clonotype comes from a man aged 18 to 29 with type 1 diabetes. The chain couples TRBV30 to TRBJ2-3; D could derive from TRBD1 or TRBD2 (5 bases each). Sequenced: central memory CD4+ T cells from blood. CDR3 DNA: TGTGCCTGGAACGTAGGGGCGGGAGATACGCAGTATTTT. Translated: CAWNVGAGDTQYF.